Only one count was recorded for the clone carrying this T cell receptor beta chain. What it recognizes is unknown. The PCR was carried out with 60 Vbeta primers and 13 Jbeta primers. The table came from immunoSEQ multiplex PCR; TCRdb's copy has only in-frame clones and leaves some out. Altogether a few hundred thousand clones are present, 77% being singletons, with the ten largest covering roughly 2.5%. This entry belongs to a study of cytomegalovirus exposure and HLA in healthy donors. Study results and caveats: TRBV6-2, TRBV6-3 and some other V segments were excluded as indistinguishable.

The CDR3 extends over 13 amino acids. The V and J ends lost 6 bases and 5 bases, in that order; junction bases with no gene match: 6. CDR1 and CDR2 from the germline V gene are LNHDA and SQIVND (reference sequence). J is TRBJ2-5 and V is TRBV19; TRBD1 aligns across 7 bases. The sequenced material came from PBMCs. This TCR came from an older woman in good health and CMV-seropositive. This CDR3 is CASRRGQMETQYF. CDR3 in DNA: TGTGCCAGTAGGAGGGGACAGATGGAGACCCAGTACTTC.